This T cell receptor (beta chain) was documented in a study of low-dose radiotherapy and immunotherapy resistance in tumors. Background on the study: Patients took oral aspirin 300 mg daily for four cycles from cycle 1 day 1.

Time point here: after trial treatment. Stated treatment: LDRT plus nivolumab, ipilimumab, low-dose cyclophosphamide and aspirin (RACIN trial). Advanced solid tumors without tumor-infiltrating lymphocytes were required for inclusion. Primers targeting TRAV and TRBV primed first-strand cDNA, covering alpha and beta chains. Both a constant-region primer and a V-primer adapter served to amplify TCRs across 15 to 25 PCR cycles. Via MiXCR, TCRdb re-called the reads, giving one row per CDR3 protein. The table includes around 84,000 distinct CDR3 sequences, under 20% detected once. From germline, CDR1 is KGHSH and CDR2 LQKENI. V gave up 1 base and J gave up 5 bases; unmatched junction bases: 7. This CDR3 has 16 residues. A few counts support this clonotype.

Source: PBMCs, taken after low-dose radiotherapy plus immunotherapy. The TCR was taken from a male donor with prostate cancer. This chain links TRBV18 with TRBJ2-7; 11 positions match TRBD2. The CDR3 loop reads CASSPRVAGGPDEQYF. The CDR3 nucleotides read TGTGCCAGCTCACCACGAGTAGCGGGAGGGCCCGACGAGCAGTACTTC.